This entry lists 10 T cell receptor beta chains sequenced from one sample in a study of blood T cell repertoires in COVID-19. Sequencing used immunoSEQ multiplex PCR; TCRdb keeps in-frame clones, though not all of them. The sample lists 100,000 to 150,000 clones, more than 70% occurring once. Sequencing was done on a sample of peripheral blood. These receptors came from a woman aged 55-70 years with acute or convalescent COVID-19.

The genes are TRBV30 and TRBJ1-4; TRBD1 aligns across 7 bases. Germline V gene data show CDR1 as GTSNPN and CDR2 as SVGIG (reference sequence). The ends lost 4 bases at V and 7 bases at J; junction bases unmatched: 9. The length of the CDR3 is 14 residues. The DNA of the CDR3 is TGTGCCTGGACTGGGGACAGAGGGAGTGAAAAACTGTTTTTT. Amino acid sequence: CAWTGDRGSEKLFF.

The gene calls are TRBV4-2 and TRBJ2-1; TRBD2 might be the D (6 bases). CDR1 is LGHNA, CDR2 YNFKEQ, per germline. V lost 4 bases and J lost 4, with 11 bases in between. This CDR3 comprises 14 residues. As DNA, the CDR3 is TGTGCCAGCAGCCGAGGAGGGATGTACAATGAGCAGTTCTTC. As protein: CASSRGGMYNEQFF.

This chain joins TRBV20-1 and TRBJ1-1; D call uncertain. Germline V CDR1 and CDR2: DFQATT, SNEGSKA (reference sequence). The CDR3 contains 11 residues. V was shortened by 6 bases and J by 3 bases, with 8 bases between the two germline ends. The CDR3 loop reads CSAPRHTEAFF. CDR3 coding DNA: TGCAGTGCCCCCAGGCACACTGAAGCTTTCTTT.

V is TRBV15 and J is TRBJ2-6, with 7 bases that match TRBD2. Unmatched junction bases numbered 6, after V lost 4 bases and J lost 0 bases. From germline, CDR1 is LNHNV and CDR2 YYDKDF (reference sequence). The CDR3 sequence is 17 residues long. CDR3 coding DNA: TGTGCCACCAGCACCGGGACTACTCCCTCTGGGGCCAACGTCCTGACTTTC. Translating gives CATSTGTTPSGANVLTF.

The rearrangement uses TRBV5-1 and TRBJ2-3; TRBD2 matches 15 bases. From germline, CDR1 is SGHRS and CDR2 YFSETQ. The CDR3 covers 18 residues. V lost 4 bases to trimming and J lost 0 bases; unmatched junction nucleotides: 6. CDR3 in amino acids: CASSEGLAGGVSTDTQYF. The DNA for the CDR3 is TGCGCCAGCAGCGAGGGACTAGCGGGAGGCGTTAGCACAGATACGCAGTATTTT.

The chain carries TRBV3-1 (or the pseudogene TRBV3-2) and TRBJ2-1; D uncertain. In germline, CDR1 is LGHDT, CDR2 YNNKEL (reference sequence). The CDR3 covers 14 residues. V was pared by 0 bases and J by 3 bases, with 6 bases between. CDR3 DNA: TGTGCCAGCAGCCAAGATTCTCGCTACAATGAGCAGTTCTTC. It encodes CASSQDSRYNEQFF.

The J gene is TRBJ1-1, the V gene TRBV21-1. TRBV21-1 is noted as a pseudogene. The CDR3 is made up of 14 amino acids. For the CDR3, the DNA is TGTGCCAGCAGCAGCAGAGGGTTTAGTGGTGAAGCTTTCTTT. It is translated as CASSSRGFSGEAFF.

The chain is built from TRBV15 and TRBJ1-3, with D maybe TRBD1 (5 bases). CDR1 LNHNV and CDR2 YYDKDF come from the germline V gene (reference sequence). This CDR3 has 14 amino acids. Trimming removed 4 bases from V and 6 bases from J, with 13 bases in between. DNA of the CDR3: TGTGCCACCAGCAACAAGGGGCTGGTAAACACCATATATTTT. It translates to CATSNKGLVNTIYF.

The table lists this clone with a few counts. The rearrangement joins TRBV5-1 to TRBJ1-2; no clear D gene. Germline CDR1 reads SGHRS; CDR2 reads YFSETQ. Trimming removed 2 bases from V and 8 bases from J, with 13 bases in between. This CDR3 contains 13 residues. CDR3 sequence: CASSFSTVEGYTF. The DNA of the CDR3 is TGCGCCAGCAGCTTTTCCACAGTAGAAGGCTACACCTTC.

This chain uses TRBV19 with TRBJ2-1; the match to TRBD2 covers 10 bases. Germline V gives CDR1 LNHDA, CDR2 SQIVND (reference sequence). The CDR3 consists of 16 residues. The junction had 4 bases not matched to a gene; V was cut back by 3 bases and J by 2 bases. This CDR3 reads CASSIGLADTYNEQFF. CDR3 in DNA: TGTGCCAGTAGTATTGGACTAGCGGACACCTACAATGAGCAGTTCTTC.